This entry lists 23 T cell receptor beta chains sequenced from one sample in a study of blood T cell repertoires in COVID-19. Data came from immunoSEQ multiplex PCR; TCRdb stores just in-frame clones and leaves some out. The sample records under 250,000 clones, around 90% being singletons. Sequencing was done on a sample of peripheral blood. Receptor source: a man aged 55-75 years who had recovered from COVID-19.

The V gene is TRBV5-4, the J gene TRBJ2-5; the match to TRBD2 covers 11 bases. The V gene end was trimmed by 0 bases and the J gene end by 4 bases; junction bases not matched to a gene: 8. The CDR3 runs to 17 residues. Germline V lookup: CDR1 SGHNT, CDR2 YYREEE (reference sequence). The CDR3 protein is CASSLGLAGGGGETQYF. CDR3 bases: TGTGCCAGCAGCTTGGGGCTAGCGGGAGGAGGAGGAGAGACCCAGTACTTC.

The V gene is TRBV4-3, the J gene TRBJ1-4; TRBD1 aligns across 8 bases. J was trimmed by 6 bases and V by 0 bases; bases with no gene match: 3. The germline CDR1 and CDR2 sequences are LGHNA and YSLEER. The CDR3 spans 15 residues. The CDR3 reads CASSQDRGHDEKLFF. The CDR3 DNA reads TGCGCCAGCAGCCAAGACAGGGGGCATGATGAAAAACTGTTTTTT.

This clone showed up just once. In DNA form, the CDR3 reads TGTGCCAGCAGCTCTAAGCCATTAGCGTCCGGGGAGCTGTTTTTT. Amino acid sequence: CASSSKPLASGELFF. This chain connects TRBV5-5 to TRBJ2-2; D perhaps matches TRBD2 (5 bases). V was trimmed by 3 bases and J by 6 bases, leaving 15 bases between them. CDR1 and CDR2 (germline): SGHKS, YYEKEE (reference sequence). The CDR3 has 15 residues.

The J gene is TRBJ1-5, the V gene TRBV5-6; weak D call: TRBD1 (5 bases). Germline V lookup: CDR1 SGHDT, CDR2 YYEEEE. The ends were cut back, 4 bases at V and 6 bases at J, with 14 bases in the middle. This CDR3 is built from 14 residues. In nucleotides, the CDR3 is TGTGCCAGCAGCCGCTCGGGGGAGAGTCAGCCCCAGCATTTT. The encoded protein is CASSRSGESQPQHF.

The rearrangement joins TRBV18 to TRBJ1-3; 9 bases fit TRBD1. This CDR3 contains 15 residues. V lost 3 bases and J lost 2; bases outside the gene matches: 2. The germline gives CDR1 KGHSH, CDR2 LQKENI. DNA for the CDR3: TGTGCCAGCTCACCGGACAGGGGAGCTGGAAACACCATATATTTT. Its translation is CASSPDRGAGNTIYF.

The CDR3 loop is CASSERAGASTYEQYF. DNA of the CDR3: TGTGCCAGCAGTGAAAGGGCAGGGGCTTCAACCTACGAGCAGTACTTC. The chain joins TRBV6-1 to TRBJ2-7, with a tentative D call TRBD1 (6 bases). Germline V gene sequence: CDR1 MNHNS, CDR2 SASEGT. V lost 2 bases, J lost 2 bases, and 16 bases lay in between. The CDR3 sequence is 16 residues long.

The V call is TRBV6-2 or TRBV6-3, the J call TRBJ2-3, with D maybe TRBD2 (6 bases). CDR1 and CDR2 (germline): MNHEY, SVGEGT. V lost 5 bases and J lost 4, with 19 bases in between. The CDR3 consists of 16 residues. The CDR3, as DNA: TGTGCCAGCAGTCGCCTGGGGGGTGGGTCCGCAGATACGCAGTATTTT. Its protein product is CASSRLGGGSADTQYF.

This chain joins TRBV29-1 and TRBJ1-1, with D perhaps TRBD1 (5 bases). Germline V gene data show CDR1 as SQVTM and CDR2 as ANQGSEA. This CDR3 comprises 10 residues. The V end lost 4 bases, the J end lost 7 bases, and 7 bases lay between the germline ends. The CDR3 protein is CSVVQVEAFF. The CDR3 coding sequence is TGCAGCGTTGTACAGGTTGAAGCTTTCTTT. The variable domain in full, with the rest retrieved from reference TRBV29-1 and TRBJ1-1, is SAVISQKPSRDICQRGTSLTIQCQVDSQVTMMFWYRQQPGQSLTLIATANQGSEATYESGFVIDKFPISRPNLTFSTLTVSNMSPEDSSIYLCSVVQVEAFFGQGTRLTVV.

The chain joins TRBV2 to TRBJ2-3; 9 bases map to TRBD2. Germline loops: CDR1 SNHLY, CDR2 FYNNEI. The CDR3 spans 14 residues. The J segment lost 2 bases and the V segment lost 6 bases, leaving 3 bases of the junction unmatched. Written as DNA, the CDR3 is TGTGCCAGCAGACGCGGGGGGGACACAGATACGCAGTATTTT. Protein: CASRRGGDTDTQYF.

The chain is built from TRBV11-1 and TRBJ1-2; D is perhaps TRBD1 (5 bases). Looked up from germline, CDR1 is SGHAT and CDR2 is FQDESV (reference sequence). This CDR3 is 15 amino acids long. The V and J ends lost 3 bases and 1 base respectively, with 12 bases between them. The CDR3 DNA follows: TGTGCCAGCAGCTTTCAGGGAAGTGATAACTATGGCTACACCTTC. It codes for CASSFQGSDNYGYTF.

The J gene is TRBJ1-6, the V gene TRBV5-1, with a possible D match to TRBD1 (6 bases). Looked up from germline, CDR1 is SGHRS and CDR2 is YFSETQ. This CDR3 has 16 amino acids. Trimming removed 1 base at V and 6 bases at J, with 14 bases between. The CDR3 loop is CASSLRQDRGNSPLHF. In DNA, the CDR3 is TGCGCCAGCAGCTTGAGACAGGATCGGGGTAATTCACCCCTCCACTTT.

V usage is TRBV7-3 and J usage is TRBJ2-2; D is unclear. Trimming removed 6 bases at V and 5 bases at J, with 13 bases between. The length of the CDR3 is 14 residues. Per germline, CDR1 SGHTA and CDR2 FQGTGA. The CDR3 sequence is CASSLNPRTGELFF. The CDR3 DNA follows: TGTGCCAGCAGTCTCAACCCGAGGACCGGGGAGCTGTTTTTT.

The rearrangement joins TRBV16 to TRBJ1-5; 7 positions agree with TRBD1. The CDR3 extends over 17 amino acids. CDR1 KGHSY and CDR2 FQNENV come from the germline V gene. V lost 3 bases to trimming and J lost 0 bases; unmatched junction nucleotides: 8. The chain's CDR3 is CASSHSGQRYSNQPQHF. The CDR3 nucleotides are TGTGCCAGCAGCCATTCGGGACAGAGGTATAGCAATCAGCCCCAGCATTTT.

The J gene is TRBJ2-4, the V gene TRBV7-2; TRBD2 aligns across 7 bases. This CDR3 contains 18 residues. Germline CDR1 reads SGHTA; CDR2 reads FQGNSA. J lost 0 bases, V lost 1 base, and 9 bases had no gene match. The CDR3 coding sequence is TGTGCCAGCAGCTTAGGAAAGGTAGCGGGCCTAGCCAAAAACATTCAGTACTTC. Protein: CASSLGKVAGLAKNIQYF.

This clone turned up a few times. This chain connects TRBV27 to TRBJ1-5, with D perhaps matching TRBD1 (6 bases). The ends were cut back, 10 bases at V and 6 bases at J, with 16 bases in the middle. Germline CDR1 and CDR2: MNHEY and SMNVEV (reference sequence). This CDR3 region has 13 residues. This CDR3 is CATGEQGRQPQHF. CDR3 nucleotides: TGTGCCACCGGGGAACAGGGACGTCAGCCCCAGCATTTT.

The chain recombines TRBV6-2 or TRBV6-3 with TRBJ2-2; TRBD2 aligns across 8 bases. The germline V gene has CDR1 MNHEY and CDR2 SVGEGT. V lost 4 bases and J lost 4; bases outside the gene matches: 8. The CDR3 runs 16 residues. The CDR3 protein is CASSSPGLVPTGELFF. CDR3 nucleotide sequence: TGTGCCAGCAGTTCCCCGGGACTAGTGCCCACCGGGGAGCTGTTTTTT.

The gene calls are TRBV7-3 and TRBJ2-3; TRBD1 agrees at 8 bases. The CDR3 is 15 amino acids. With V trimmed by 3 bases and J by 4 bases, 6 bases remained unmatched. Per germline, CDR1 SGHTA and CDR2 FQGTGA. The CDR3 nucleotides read TGTGCCAGCAGCTTCCAGGGGGCGCTTGCAGATACGCAGTATTTT. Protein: CASSFQGALADTQYF. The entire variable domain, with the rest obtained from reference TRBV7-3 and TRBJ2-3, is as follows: GAGVSQTPSNKVTEKGKYVELRCDPISGHTALYWYRQSLGQGPEFLIYFQGTGAADDSGLPNDRFFAVRPEGSVSTLKIQRTERGDSAVYLCASSFQGALADTQYFGPGTRLTVL.

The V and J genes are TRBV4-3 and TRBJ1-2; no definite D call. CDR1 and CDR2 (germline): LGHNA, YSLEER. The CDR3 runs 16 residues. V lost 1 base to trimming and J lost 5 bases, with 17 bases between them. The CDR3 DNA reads TGCGCCAGCAGCCAAGCGGTAGGGTTAGGAGGATATGGCTACACCTTC. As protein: CASSQAVGLGGYGYTF.

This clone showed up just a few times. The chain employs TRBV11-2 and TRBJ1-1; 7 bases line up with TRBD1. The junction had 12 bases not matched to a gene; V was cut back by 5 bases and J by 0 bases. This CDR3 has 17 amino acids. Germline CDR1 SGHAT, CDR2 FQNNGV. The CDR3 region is CASSNTGTEGLNTEAFF. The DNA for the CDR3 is TGTGCCAGCAGCAATACCGGGACAGAGGGTTTGAACACTGAAGCTTTCTTT.

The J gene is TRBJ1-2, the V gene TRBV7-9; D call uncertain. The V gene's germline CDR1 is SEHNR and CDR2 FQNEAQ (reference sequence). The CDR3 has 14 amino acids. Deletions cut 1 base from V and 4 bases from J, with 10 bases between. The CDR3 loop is CASSLGAVPYGYTF. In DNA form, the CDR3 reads TGTGCCAGCAGCTTAGGGGCAGTGCCCTATGGCTACACCTTC.

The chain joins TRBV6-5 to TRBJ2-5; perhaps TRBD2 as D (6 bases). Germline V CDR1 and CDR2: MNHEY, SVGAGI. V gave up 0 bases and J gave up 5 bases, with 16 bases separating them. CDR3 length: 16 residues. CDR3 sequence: CASSYSGLGGTETQYF. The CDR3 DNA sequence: TGTGCCAGCAGTTACTCGGGTTTGGGGGGTACGGAGACCCAGTACTTC.

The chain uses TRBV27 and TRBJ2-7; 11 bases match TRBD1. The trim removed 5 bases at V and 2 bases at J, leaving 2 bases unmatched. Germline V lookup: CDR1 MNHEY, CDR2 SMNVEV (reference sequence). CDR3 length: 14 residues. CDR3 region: CASSGTGGTYEQYF. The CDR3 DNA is TGTGCCAGCAGTGGGACAGGGGGAACCTACGAGCAGTACTTC.

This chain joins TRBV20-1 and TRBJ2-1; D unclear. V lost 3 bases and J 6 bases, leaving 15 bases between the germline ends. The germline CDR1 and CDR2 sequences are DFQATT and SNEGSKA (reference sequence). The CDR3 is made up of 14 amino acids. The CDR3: CSASFPSGFNEQFF. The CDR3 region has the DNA TGCAGTGCTAGTTTTCCCTCCGGTTTCAATGAGCAGTTCTTC.